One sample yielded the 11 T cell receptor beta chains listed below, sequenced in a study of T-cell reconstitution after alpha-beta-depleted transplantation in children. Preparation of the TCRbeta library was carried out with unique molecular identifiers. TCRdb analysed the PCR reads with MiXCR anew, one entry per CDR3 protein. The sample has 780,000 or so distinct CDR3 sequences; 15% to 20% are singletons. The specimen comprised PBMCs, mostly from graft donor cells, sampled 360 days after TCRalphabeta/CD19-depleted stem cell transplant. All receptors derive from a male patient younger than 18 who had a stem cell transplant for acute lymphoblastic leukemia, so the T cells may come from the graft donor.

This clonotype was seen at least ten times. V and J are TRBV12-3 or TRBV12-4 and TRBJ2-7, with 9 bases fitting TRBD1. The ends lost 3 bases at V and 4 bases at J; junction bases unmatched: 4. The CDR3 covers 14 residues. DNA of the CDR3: TGTGCCAGCAGTTTCTGGGACAGGGCTTACGAGCAGTACTTC. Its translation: CASSFWDRAYEQYF.

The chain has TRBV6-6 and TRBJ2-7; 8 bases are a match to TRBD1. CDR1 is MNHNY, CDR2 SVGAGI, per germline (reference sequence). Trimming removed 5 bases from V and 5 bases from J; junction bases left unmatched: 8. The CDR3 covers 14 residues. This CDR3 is CASSLWDRRDEQYF. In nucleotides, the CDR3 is TGTGCCAGCAGTCTATGGGACAGGAGGGACGAGCAGTACTTC.

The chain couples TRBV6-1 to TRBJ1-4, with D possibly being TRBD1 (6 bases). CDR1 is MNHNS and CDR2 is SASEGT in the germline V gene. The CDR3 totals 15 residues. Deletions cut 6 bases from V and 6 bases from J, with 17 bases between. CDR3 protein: CASSHPGEGDEKLFF. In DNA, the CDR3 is TGTGCCAGCAGCCACCCCGGTGAGGGGGATGAAAAACTGTTTTTT.

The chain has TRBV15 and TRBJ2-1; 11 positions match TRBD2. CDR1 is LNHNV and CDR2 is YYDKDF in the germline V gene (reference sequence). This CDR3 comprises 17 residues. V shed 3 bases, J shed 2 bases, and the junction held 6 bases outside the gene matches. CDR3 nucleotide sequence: TGTGCCACCAGCAGCAGCCGACTAGCGGGACCCTACAATGAGCAGTTCTTC. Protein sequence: CATSSSRLAGPYNEQFF. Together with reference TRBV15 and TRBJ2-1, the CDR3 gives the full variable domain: DAMVIQNPRYQVTQFGKPVTLSCSQTLNHNVMYWYQQKSSQAPKLLFHYYDKDFNNEADTPDNFQSRRPNTSFCFLDIRSPGLGDTAMYLCATSSSRLAGPYNEQFFGPGTRLTVL.

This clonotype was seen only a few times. The CDR3, as DNA: TGCGCCAGCAGTGAGTCAACCTCCGGGACCCAGTACTTC. It encodes CASSESTSGTQYF. The V call is TRBV10-2, the J call TRBJ2-5; no firm D call. This CDR3 is built from 13 residues. Per the germline V gene, CDR1 is WSHSY and CDR2 is SAAADI. V was shortened by 0 bases and J by 7 bases, with 9 bases between the two germline ends.

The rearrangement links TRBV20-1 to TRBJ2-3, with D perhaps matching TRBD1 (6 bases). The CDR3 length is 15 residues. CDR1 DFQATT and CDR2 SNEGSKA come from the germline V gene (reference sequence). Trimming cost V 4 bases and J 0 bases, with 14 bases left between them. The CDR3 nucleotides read TGCAGTGCTAATCGGGGACAATTTAGCACAGATACGCAGTATTTT. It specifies CSANRGQFSTDTQYF.

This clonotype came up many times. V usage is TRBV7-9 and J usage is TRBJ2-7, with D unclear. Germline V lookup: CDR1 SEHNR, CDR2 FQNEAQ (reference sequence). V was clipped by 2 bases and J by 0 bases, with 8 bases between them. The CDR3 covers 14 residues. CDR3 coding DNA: TGTGCCAGCAGCTTATACGGCTCCTCCTACGAGCAGTACTTC. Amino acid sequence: CASSLYGSSYEQYF. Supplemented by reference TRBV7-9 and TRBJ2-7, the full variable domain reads DTGVSQNPRHKITKRGQNVTFRCDPISEHNRLYWYRQTLGQGPEFLTYFQNEAQLEKSRLLSDRFSAERPKGSFSTLEIQRTEQGDSAMYLCASSLYGSSYEQYFGPGTRLTVT.

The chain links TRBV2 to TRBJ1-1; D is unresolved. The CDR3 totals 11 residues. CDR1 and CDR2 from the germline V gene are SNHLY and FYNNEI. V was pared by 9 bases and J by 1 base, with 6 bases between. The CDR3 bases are TGTGCCAGAGGGAGGAACACTGAAGCTTTCTTT. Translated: CARGRNTEAFF.

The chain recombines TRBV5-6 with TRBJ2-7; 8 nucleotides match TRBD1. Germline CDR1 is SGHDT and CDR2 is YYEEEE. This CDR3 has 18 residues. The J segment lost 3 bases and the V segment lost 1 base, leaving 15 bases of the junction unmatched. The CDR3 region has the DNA TGTGCCAGCAGCTTGTTCAGGGGGCGTAAGAAGCCCAACTACGAGCAGTACTTC. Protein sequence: CASSLFRGRKKPNYEQYF.

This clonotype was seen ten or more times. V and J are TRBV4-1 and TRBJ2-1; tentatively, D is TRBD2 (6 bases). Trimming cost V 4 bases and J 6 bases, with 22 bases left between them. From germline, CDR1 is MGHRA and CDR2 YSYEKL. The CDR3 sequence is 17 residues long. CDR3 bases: TGCGCCAGCAGCCCCCGACTAGTTTTCGGGAGTGCCAATGAGCAGTTCTTC. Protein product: CASSPRLVFGSANEQFF.

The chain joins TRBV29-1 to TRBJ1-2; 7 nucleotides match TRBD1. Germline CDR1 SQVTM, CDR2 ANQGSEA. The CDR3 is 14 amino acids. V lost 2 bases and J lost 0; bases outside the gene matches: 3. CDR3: CSVETGVANYGYTF. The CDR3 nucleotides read TGCAGCGTTGAAACAGGGGTTGCTAACTATGGCTACACCTTC.